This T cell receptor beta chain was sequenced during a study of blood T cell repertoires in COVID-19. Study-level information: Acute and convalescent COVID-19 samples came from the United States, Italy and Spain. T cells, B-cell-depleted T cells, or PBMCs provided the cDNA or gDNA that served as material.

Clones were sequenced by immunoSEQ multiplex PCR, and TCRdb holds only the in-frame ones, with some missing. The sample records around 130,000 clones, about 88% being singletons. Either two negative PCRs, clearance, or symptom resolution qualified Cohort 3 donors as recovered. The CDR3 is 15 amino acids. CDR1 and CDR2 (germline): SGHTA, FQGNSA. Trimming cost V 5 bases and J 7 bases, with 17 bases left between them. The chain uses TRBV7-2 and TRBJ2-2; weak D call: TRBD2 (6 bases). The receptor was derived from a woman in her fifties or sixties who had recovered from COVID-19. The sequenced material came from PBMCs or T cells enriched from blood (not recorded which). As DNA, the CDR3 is TGTGCCAGCAGCCCTCGAGGAGGGTTGGGCGGGGAGCTGTTTTTT. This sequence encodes CASSPRGGLGGELFF.